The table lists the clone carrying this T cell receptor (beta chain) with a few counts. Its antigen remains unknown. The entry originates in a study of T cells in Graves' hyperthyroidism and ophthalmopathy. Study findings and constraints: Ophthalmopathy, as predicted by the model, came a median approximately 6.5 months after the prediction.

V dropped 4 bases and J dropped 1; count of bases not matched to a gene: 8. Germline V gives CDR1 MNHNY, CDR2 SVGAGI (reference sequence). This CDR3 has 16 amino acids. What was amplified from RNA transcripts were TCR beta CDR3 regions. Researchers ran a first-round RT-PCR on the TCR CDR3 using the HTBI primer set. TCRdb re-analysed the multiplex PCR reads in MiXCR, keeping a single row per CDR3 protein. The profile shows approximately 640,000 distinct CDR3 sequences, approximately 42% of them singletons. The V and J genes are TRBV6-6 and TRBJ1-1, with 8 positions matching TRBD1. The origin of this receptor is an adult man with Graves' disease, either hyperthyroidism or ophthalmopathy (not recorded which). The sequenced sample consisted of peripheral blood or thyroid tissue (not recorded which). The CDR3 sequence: CASSSGQGARNTEAFF. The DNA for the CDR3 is TGTGCCAGCAGTTCAGGGCAGGGGGCGAGGAACACTGAAGCTTTCTTT.